The rows below give T cell receptor beta chains drawn from one sample of a study of identical twins. TCRdb recomputed calls from the 5' RACE reads with MiXCR, one row per CDR3 protein. The table lists around 1.7 million distinct CDR3 sequences, less than 40% of them singletons, with 0.25% to 0.3% in the top ten. Sequencing was carried out using cord blood. The receptor source for this set is a newborn girl in good health. Both conserved end residues are trimmed from each CDR3.

V | CDR3
TRBV25-1 | ASSDKRSNQPQH
TRBV12-3/TRBV12-4 | ASSLAGGISNQPQH
TRBV4-1 | ASSQDAGNQPQH
TRBV4-2 | ASSQGGRGVSGYT
TRBV6-5 | ASSSYGQGGRKNTEAF
TRBV28 | ASAGPYEQY
TRBV12-3/TRBV12-4 | ASSSRGLAGSYNEQF
TRBV25-1 | ASGTSGSYERY
TRBV20-1 | SARPGTSGVRYFSYNEQY
TRBV7-8 | ASSARTSGPYYEQY
TRBV20-1 | SASLRGPRTDTQY
TRBV7-2 | ASSLWEGLETQF
TRBV9 | ASSVGDGGAFNEQF
TRBV27 | ASSSRTETNTEAF
TRBV5-4 | ASSSPSAAEAF
TRBV20-1 | SARDPRRVDEQY
TRBV20-1 | SARTSGLKNIQY
TRBV3-1 | ASSPLQGADLY
TRBV28 | ASSFRGLSTDTQY
TRBV16 | ASSQLGAYGYT
TRBV19 | ASSIYRTSGAPFSYNEQY
TRBV14 | ASSLNRVGSYNEQF
TRBV27 | ASSLSPGRPQH
TRBV12-5 | ASGLDRPVRLLTYNEQF
TRBV2 | ASSEMAGKAYEQY
TRBV4-2 | ASSQVSGNTGELF
TRBV12-3/TRBV12-4 | ASSPSGGGADTQY
TRBV6-5 | ASSRDEKGEQY
TRBV6-1 | ASSELGGGTREQY
TRBV20-1 | SAYLLAGGTDTRY
TRBV27 | ASSLSSLRTPSGELF
TRBV20-1 | SAFPGDISTDTQY
TRBV20-1 | SATRDRSSYNEQF
TRBV5-1 | ASSLGTWAMNTEAF
TRBV29-1 | SGRDLRGEAF
TRBV2 | ASSWALTDTQY
TRBV29-1 | SVIGVSEAF
TRBV29-1 | SVRLARGYNEQF
TRBV20-1 | SARELTGQGAGEKLF
TRBV20-1 | SARAQGYEQF
TRBV28 | ASSLFPGPFYNEQF
TRBV20-1 | SANALVASGNNEQY
TRBV29-1 | SVVRGTGQGATEQY
TRBV20-1 | SARELGGNEQF
TRBV19 | ASSSLGRRHNEKLF